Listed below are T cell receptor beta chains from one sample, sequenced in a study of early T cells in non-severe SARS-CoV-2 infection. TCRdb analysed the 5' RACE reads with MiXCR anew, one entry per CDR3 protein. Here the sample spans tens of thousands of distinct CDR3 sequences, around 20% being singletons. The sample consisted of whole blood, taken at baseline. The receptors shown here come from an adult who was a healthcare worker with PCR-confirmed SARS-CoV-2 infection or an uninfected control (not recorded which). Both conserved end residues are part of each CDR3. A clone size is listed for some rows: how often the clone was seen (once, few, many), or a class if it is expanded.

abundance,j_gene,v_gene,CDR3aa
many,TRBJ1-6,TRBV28,CASSFEPGQTPPLHF
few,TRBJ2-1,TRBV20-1,CSAREMGYEQFF
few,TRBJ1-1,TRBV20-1,CSARQDRGGKNTEAFF
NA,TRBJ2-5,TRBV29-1,CSGRQGGETQYF
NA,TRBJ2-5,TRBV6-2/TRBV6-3,CASTTIQETQYF
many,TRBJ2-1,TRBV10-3,CAISEPGTYNEQFF
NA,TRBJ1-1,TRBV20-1,CSASLGIGTEAFF
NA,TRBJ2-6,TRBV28,CASFPRERSGANVLTF
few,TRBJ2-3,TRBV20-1,CSAMRDSETDTQYF
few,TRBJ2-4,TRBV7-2,CASSPRLAELAKNIQYF
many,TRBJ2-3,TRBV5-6,CASSLASAGWTDTQYF
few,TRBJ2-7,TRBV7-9,CASSSPGQGVPYEQYF
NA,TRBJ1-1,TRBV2,CASSEALRGTEAFF
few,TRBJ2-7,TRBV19,CASSTTSGPSTLYF
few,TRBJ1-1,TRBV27,CASRSRDTGYTEAFF
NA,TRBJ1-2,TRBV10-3,CAISESGSVYGYTF
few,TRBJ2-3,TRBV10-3,CAISSGTSTDTQYF
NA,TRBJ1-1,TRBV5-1,CASSLGQGWTEAFF
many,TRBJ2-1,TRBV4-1,CASSLTSGGAGEQFF
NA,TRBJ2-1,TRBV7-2,CASSLVPSAIDNEQFF
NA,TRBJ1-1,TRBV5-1,CASSLYSMREAFF
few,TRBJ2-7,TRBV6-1,CASRTGPYYEQYF
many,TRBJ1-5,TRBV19,CASSRPGTAGQPQHF
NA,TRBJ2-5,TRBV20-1,CSAGQREGVETQYF
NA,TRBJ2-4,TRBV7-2,CASSLKVGQHKNIQYF
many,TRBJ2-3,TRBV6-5,CASSRSSESTDTQYF
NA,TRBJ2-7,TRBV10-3,CAISESLGQIAYEQYF
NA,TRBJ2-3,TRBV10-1,CASSESVLAATDTQYF
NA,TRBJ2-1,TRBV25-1,CASSEPGTSLQSEQFF
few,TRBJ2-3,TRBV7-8,CASSQTEGSTDTQYF
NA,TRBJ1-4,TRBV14,CASSHPWRGTGGFEKLFF
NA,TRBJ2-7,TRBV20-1,CSARDHGRTGRGEQYF
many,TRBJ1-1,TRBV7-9,CASSLETNTEAFF
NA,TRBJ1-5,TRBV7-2,CASSPAPWTGGNQPQHF
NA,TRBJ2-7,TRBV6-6,CASSRPDRGAYEQYF
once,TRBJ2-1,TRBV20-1,CSARDFLLPSEQFF
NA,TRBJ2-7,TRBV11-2,CASSLAGVSYEQYF
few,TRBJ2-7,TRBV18,CASSLRGHDEQYF
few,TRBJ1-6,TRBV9,CASSVGRPNSPLHF
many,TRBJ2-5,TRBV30,CAWTAGTVSSETQYF
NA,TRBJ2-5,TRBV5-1,CASSSSQETQYF
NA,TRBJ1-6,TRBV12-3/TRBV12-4,CASSTTGVSPLHF
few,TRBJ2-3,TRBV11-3,CASSLEVPDTQYF
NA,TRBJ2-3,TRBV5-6,CASSILPGGPGTQYF
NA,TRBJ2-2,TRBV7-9,CAVPGTANTGELFF
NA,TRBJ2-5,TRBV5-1,CASSHGRQETQYF
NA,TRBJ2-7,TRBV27,CASSPPSGYEQYF
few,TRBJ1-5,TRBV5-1,CASSLDGGNQPQHF
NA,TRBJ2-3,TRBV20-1,CSVAVGTDTQYF
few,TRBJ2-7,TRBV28,CASRDSYEQYF
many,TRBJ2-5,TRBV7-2,CASSDYGGAGETQYF
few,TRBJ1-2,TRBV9,CASSVESGTTYKEDGYTF
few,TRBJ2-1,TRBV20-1,CSASLVAGEGEQFF
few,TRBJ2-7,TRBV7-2,CASSITPSYEQYF
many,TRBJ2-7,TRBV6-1,CASTIRYEQYF
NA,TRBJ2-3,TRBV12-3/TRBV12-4,CASSFGGGRGDTQYF
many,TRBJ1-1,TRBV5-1,CASSLGQTAFF